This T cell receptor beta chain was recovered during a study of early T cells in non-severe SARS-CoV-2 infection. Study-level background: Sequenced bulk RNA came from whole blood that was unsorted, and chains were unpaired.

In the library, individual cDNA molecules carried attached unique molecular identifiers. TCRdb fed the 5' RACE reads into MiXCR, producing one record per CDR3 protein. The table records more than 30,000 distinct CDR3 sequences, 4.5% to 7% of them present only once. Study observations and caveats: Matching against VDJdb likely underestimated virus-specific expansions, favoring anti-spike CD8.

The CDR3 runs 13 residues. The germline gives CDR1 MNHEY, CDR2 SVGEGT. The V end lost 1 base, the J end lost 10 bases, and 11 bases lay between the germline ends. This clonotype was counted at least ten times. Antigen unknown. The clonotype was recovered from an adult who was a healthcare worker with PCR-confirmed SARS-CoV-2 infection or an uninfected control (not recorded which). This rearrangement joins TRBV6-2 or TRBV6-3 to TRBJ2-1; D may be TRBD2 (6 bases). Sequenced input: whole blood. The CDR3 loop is CASSYWGVIEQFF. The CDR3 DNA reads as TGTGCCAGCAGTTACTGGGGGGTTATCGAGCAGTTCTTC.